The entry below gives a single TCR beta chain sequence along with its context. In the source study's methods: How many nucleated cells were present was estimated from reference gene primer amplification. Assay used: immunoSEQ multiplex PCR; TCRdb lists only in-frame clones, some missing. V, J and clone size were drawn from that table, and D and trimming were deduced from the DNA. The sample holds under 150,000 clones; more than 75% are singletons and the top ten take 4.2%. This sample was taken from a study of blood T cell repertoires in COVID-19. Study in general: Samples of COVID-19 (acute and convalescent) were obtained from the United States, Italy and Spain. T cells, B-cell-depleted T cells, or PBMCs supplied cDNA or gDNA.

V lost 1 base to trimming and J lost 3 bases, with 12 bases between them. The germline V gene has CDR1 MNHNS and CDR2 SASEGT. This CDR3 region has 15 residues. The chain carries TRBV6-1 and TRBJ2-5, with unresolved D. This receptor was obtained from a man aged 55-75 years with acute or convalescent COVID-19. Sequencing input: peripheral blood. As DNA, the CDR3 is TGTGCCAGCAGTGAAGATGACACCAGAAAAGAGACCCAGTACTTC. Protein product: CASSEDDTRKETQYF.